This T cell receptor beta chain was obtained from a study of T cells in Graves' hyperthyroidism and ophthalmopathy. Study observations and caveats: Prediction of ophthalmopathy progression came a median around 7.1 months pre-onset. Stable hyperthyroidism and ophthalmopathy were separated using 13 V-J signatures.

Trimming left V 2 bases short and J 5 bases short, with 19 bases between. In germline, CDR1 is WSHSY, CDR2 SAAADI. This CDR3 is 16 amino acids long. Using RNA transcripts as the source, TCR beta CDR3 regions were amplified. Carried out on the TCR CDR3, a first-round RT-PCR used the HTBI primer set. TCRdb ran MiXCR on the multiplex PCR reads and lists one entry per CDR3 protein. This sample yields around 560,000 distinct CDR3 sequences, of which around 17% are seen a single time; around a sixth belongs to the top ten. This clonotype was detected a few times. Its antigen is as yet unknown. The V call is TRBV10-2, the J call TRBJ2-7; maybe TRBD2 (6 bases). This clonotype was obtained from a woman aged 18-30 years with Graves' hyperthyroidism. Material for sequencing was blood. The CDR3 here is CASSETLGTRTNEQYF. The CDR3 DNA sequence: TGCGCCAGCAGTGAGACTTTGGGGACTCGTACGAACGAGCAGTACTTC.